A selection of T cell receptor beta chains follows, all from one sample in a study of T-cell reconstitution after alpha-beta-depleted transplantation in children. One entry per CDR3 protein results from TCRdb running MiXCR on the PCR reads. In the table there are about 980,000 distinct CDR3 sequences, 25% to 30% of which are singletons. Material: PBMCs, mostly from graft donor cells, obtained 360 days after TCRalphabeta/CD19-depleted stem cell transplant. The source is a boy in the first two years of life who had a stem cell transplant for SCID, so the T cells may come from the graft donor. Each CDR3 is given with its conserved first and last residue. D genes are given only for firm matches. Not every row has a clone size; where given, it reads once, few, many or a size class.

>TRBV7-9|NA|TRBJ2-2|NA
CASSLPPGANTGELFF
TGTGCCAGCAGCTTACCCCCAGGGGCGAACACCGGGGAGCTGTTTTTT
>TRBV5-1|NA|TRBJ2-3|NA
CASSLQEGGTDTQYF
TGCGCCAGCAGCCTCCAGGAGGGGGGCACAGATACGCAGTATTTT
>TRBV5-1|few|TRBJ2-7|NA
CASSFGVDDEQYF
TGCGCCAGCAGCTTTGGGGTCGACGACGAGCAGTACTTC
>TRBV11-3|many|TRBJ1-1|NA
CASSLDQNTEAFF
TGTGCCAGCAGCTTGGACCAGAACACTGAAGCTTTCTTT
>TRBV20-1|few|TRBJ2-3|TRBD2
CSAPSLGGVGTDTQYF
TGCAGTGCTCCCAGCCTGGGGGGGGTTGGCACAGATACGCAGTATTTT
>TRBV21-1|NA|TRBJ2-7|NA
CASSKVLGYEQYF
TGTGCCAGCAGCAAAGTCCTAGGATACGAGCAGTACTTC
>TRBV5-1|NA|TRBJ1-1|NA
CASTREGNTEAFF
TGCGCCAGCACCCGGGAAGGGAACACTGAAGCTTTCTTT
>TRBV28|few|TRBJ2-4|NA
CASSSPTPAKNIQYF
TGTGCCAGCAGTTCGCCAACCCCAGCCAAAAACATTCAGTACTTC
>TRBV15|NA|TRBJ1-1|NA
CATSRGGAGDTEAFF
TGTGCCACCAGCAGAGGAGGGGCCGGGGACACTGAAGCTTTCTTT
>TRBV5-1|few|TRBJ2-2|NA
CASSFPYPGLNPNTGELFF
TGCGCCAGCAGCTTCCCCTACCCGGGTCTAAACCCGAACACCGGGGAGCTGTTTTTT
>TRBV7-9|NA|TRBJ2-2|NA
CASSLLMNTGELFF
TGTGCCAGCAGCCTGTTAATGAACACCGGGGAGCTGTTTTTT
>TRBV3-1|few|TRBJ2-1|NA
CASSQGLGRSSNNEQFF
TGTGCCAGCAGCCAAGGTCTCGGCAGAAGTTCTAACAATGAGCAGTTCTTC
>TRBV16|few|TRBJ2-1|TRBD1
CASSQWGDRANPVSYNEQFF
TGTGCCAGCAGCCAATGGGGGGACAGGGCAAATCCCGTCTCCTACAATGAGCAGTTCTTC
>TRBV2|many|TRBJ2-7|NA
CASSSTAVSYEQYF
TGTGCCAGCAGTTCGACAGCGGTCTCCTACGAGCAGTACTTC
>TRBV5-1|NA|TRBJ2-5|NA
CASSLEQTAQETQYF
TGCGCCAGCAGCTTGGAGCAGACCGCCCAAGAGACCCAGTACTTC
>TRBV27|few|TRBJ2-3|NA
CASSAPPGGTTQYF
TGTGCCAGCAGTGCACCCCCTGGGGGGACTACGCAGTATTTT
>TRBV5-1|NA|TRBJ2-1|TRBD1
CASSTTTGPDYNEQFF
TGCGCCAGCAGCACCACGACAGGGCCCGACTACAATGAGCAGTTCTTC
>TRBV12-3/TRBV12-4|NA|TRBJ2-1|TRBD2
CASSSPRLAGYNEQFF
TGTGCCAGCAGTTCCCCCCGACTAGCGGGGTACAATGAGCAGTTCTTC
>TRBV24-1|few|TRBJ2-3|NA
CATSSLTGGPTDTQYF
TGTGCCACCAGTTCCTTGACTGGGGGCCCCACAGATACGCAGTATTTT
>TRBV28|NA|TRBJ1-4|TRBD1
CASSSPGQATNEKLFF
TGTGCCAGCAGTTCGCCGGGACAGGCAACTAATGAAAAACTGTTTTTT
>TRBV4-1|NA|TRBJ2-1|TRBD2
CASSQLPETSGGYNEQFF
TGCGCCAGCAGCCAACTCCCGGAGACTAGCGGGGGGTACAATGAGCAGTTCTTC
>TRBV4-1|NA|TRBJ2-3|TRBD2
CASSRPPGLGDTQYF
TGCGCCAGCAGCCGGCCCCCGGGACTAGGGGATACGCAGTATTTT
>TRBV29-1|NA|TRBJ1-2|TRBD1
CSVEKGQDPLYGYTF
TGCAGCGTTGAAAAAGGACAGGATCCCCTATATGGCTACACCTTC
>TRBV28|few|TRBJ2-7|NA
CASSFSGLGYEQYF
TGTGCCAGCAGTTTTTCGGGGCTTGGCTACGAGCAGTACTTC
>TRBV27|NA|TRBJ2-7|TRBD2
CASSYASGAYEQYF
TGTGCCAGCAGTTACGCTAGCGGCGCCTACGAGCAGTACTTC
>TRBV11-2|NA|TRBJ2-7|NA
CASSPWDRNYEQYF
TGTGCCAGCAGCCCCTGGGACCGAAACTACGAGCAGTACTTC
>TRBV12-5|NA|TRBJ2-3|NA
CASAVWGTDTQYF
TGTGCTAGTGCGGTGTGGGGCACAGATACGCAGTATTTT
>TRBV6-1|NA|TRBJ1-5|NA
CASSVGRASNQPQHF
TGTGCCAGCAGTGTAGGCAGGGCGTCAAATCAGCCCCAGCATTTT
>TRBV5-1|NA|TRBJ2-2|NA
CASSVGHKTGELFF
TGCGCCAGCAGCGTGGGACATAAGACCGGGGAGCTGTTTTTT
>TRBV25-1|few|TRBJ2-2|NA
CASSSGILANTGELFF
TGTGCCAGCAGTTCAGGGATCCTCGCGAACACCGGGGAGCTGTTTTTT
>TRBV20-1|NA|TRBJ2-5|NA
CSAEGVIQETQYF
TGCAGTGCTGAGGGGGTGATCCAAGAGACCCAGTACTTC
>TRBV4-1|NA|TRBJ1-5|NA
CASSQPTAYQPQHF
TGCGCCAGCAGCCAACCCACAGCCTATCAGCCCCAGCATTTT
>TRBV5-5|NA|TRBJ2-7|NA
CASSLASTSTNYEQYF
TGTGCCAGCAGCTTGGCTTCGACTTCGACGAACTACGAGCAGTACTTC
>TRBV5-1|many|TRBJ2-1|NA
CASSLGGQTYNEQFF
TGCGCCAGCAGCTTGGGAGGGCAAACCTACAATGAGCAGTTCTTC
>TRBV19|NA|TRBJ2-1|NA
CASSLPTRGRNEQFF
TGTGCCAGTAGTCTCCCGACCAGGGGCCGGAATGAGCAGTTCTTC
>TRBV19|NA|TRBJ1-5|TRBD1
CASRTGSRSNQPQHF
TGTGCCAGCAGGACAGGGTCCCGGAGCAATCAGCCCCAGCATTTT
>TRBV4-1|NA|TRBJ2-3|TRBD1
CASSQVPGQGRDTQYF
TGCGCCAGCAGCCAAGTCCCGGGACAGGGCAGAGATACGCAGTATTTT
>TRBV6-5|few|TRBJ2-7|TRBD1
CASSPTGTGNYEQYF
TGTGCCAGCAGTCCAACCGGGACAGGGAACTACGAGCAGTACTTC
>TRBV19|NA|TRBJ2-1|NA
CASSPSGLPYNEQFF
TGTGCCAGTAGTCCATCGGGACTGCCTTACAATGAGCAGTTCTTC
>TRBV29-1|NA|TRBJ2-7|NA
CSALRATYPYEQYF
TGCAGCGCGCTCCGGGCCACTTACCCCTACGAGCAGTACTTC
>TRBV12-3/TRBV12-4|few|TRBJ2-2|NA
CASSSGGRYTGELFF
TGTGCCAGCAGTTCCGGGGGCAGATACACCGGGGAGCTGTTTTTT